This T cell receptor (beta chain) derives from a study of beta chain features in type 1 diabetes. In the study overall: No age, gender or cell yield differences were seen between patients and healthy donors. Cells sorted and examined across all samples totaled approximately 100,000,000. Study-level results: There was a moderate but significant shortening of TCRB CDR3s in all four CD4+ subsets of Type 1 diabetes patients. Healthy donors had naive, central memory and Treg TCRB repertoires that appeared less similar than those seen among patients.

Without exception, sorted populations had purity beyond 95%. This CDR3 contains 16 residues. Germline lookup yields CDR1 MDHEN and CDR2 SYDVKM. Germline trimming cut 7 bases from V and 1 base from J; bases unmatched to any gene: 9. As to this clone: The antigen remains undetermined.

All of the isolated RNA was reverse transcribed, so expressed TCRB transcripts were sequenced. Only in-frame clones appear in the TCRdb table, and some are missing; sequencing was by immunoSEQ multiplex PCR. The data contain 640,000 or so clones, roughly an eighth of them singletons. This clonotype originated in a man aged 18 to 30 with type 1 diabetes. This chain connects TRBV28 to TRBJ2-1; 8 bases line up with TRBD2. The specimen sequenced was naive CD4+ T cells from blood. For the CDR3, the DNA is TGTGCCAGCACCACCCCCGGGGGGGGATCCTACAATGAGCAGTTCTTC. As protein: CASTTPGGGSYNEQFF. Supplemented by reference TRBV28 and TRBJ2-1, the full variable domain reads DVKVTQSSRYLVKRTGEKVFLECVQDMDHENMFWYRQDPGLGLRLIYFSYDVKMKEKGDIPEGYSVSREKKERFSLILESASTNQTSMYLCASTTPGGGSYNEQFFGPGTRLTVL.